The T cell receptor beta chain described here comes from a study of blood T cells in healthy people across ages. Study-level points and caveats: The study found more naive CD4+ cells and higher diversity in long-lived than aged donors. PBMC samples, being unsorted, prevented any conclusive comparison of naive and antigen-experienced cells.

A sample-barcoded 5' primer and a J-beta primer mix were used in a second PCR of about 6 to 11 cycles. Unique molecular identifiers of 12 random nucleotides labeled each cDNA. TCRdb independently ran MiXCR on the 5' RACE reads; one entry per CDR3 protein. The table records around 990,000 distinct CDR3 sequences, 20% to 25% of them present only once. The CDR3 extends over 14 amino acids. Germline V lookup: CDR1 SQVTM, CDR2 ANQGSEA. This clonotype showed up just a few times. Its antigen is not identified. Separately, the same data were catalogued under a study of T cells of mothers and their children. This second study says: Extraction yielded RNA that went, in full, into cDNA synthesis at about 1.6 ug per 15 ul.

J is TRBJ2-5 and V is TRBV29-1; D ambiguous. The J call may be wrong; the DNA end is better matched by TRBJ2-1. The sequence came from a girl aged 2-10 years in good health. The sequenced material came from blood. CDR3 bases: TGCAGCGTTGTTTGCGATCCCCCCCGGAATGAGCAGTTCTTC. Protein sequence: CSVVCDPPRNEQFF.